A selection of T cell receptor beta chains follows, all from one sample in a study of T cells after yellow fever vaccination. TCRdb used MiXCR to reprocess the 5' RACE reads, holding one entry per CDR3 protein. The sample carries some 300,000 distinct CDR3 sequences, about 10% recorded once. The material sequenced was CD4+ T cells sorted from PBMCs, taken 45 days after the yellow fever booster vaccination. These receptors originate from a man between 18 and 35 years old who received the YFV17D yellow fever vaccine. Both conserved end residues are part of each CDR3. The D gene is left open where the match is weak. Clone size is shown for a subset of rows, as once, few, many or a class of expanded clone.

-,TRBV9,-,TRBJ2-1,CASSPYLGSTYNEQFF,TGTGCCAGCAGCCCCTACTTAGGGAGCACCTACAATGAGCAGTTCTTC
-,TRBV4-2,many,TRBJ2-7,CASNSPPYEQYF,TGTGCCAGCAATTCGCCGCCCTACGAGCAGTACTTC
-,TRBV7-2,few,TRBJ2-5,CASSPFNGQETQYF,TGTGCCAGCAGCCCTTTCAATGGTCAAGAGACCCAGTACTTC
-,TRBV3-1,few,TRBJ2-7,CASSQDRGVEQYF,TGTGCCAGCAGCCAAGATCGAGGGGTCGAGCAGTACTTC
-,TRBV18,-,TRBJ1-3,CASSPVAGVGNTIYF,TGTGCCAGCTCACCAGTGGCAGGGGTTGGAAACACCATATATTTT
-,TRBV20-1,many,TRBJ1-1,CSARDRVVNTEAFF,TGCAGTGCTAGAGACAGGGTGGTGAACACTGAAGCTTTCTTT
-,TRBV3-1,-,TRBJ1-2,CASSQGTSYGYTF,TGTGCCAGCAGCCAAGGGACCAGCTATGGCTACACCTTC
-,TRBV7-9,-,TRBJ1-3,CASSFSRVISGNTIYF,TGTGCCAGCAGCTTCAGTCGGGTAATAAGTGGAAACACCATATATTTT
-,TRBV5-1,-,TRBJ2-2,CASSLAVNTGELFF,TGCGCCAGCAGCTTGGCTGTCAACACCGGGGAGCTGTTTTTT
-,TRBV24-1,-,TRBJ2-5,CATSFSGTQETQYF,TGTGCCACCAGTTTTTCAGGAACTCAAGAGACCCAGTACTTC
-,TRBV7-2,-,TRBJ2-1,CASSLRGLNYNEQFF,TGTGCCAGCAGCTTACGGGGGTTGAACTACAATGAGCAGTTCTTC
TRBD2,TRBV5-1,few,TRBJ2-3,CASSLVAGGSKRRTDTQYF,TGCGCCAGCAGCTTGGTGGCGGGGGGTAGCAAACGACGCACAGATACGCAGTATTTT
-,TRBV18,-,TRBJ1-2,CASSPDEGYGYTF,TGTGCCAGCTCACCTGATGAGGGTTATGGCTACACCTTC
-,TRBV20-1,few,TRBJ2-7,CSARRPGRFEQYF,TGCAGTGCTAGGCGCCCGGGGAGGTTCGAGCAGTACTTC
TRBD1,TRBV6-2/TRBV6-3,-,TRBJ2-5,CASSPYNTGGSYQETQYF,TGTGCCAGCAGCCCCTATAACACAGGGGGATCCTACCAAGAGACCCAGTACTTC
-,TRBV10-3,many,TRBJ1-1,CAIRWDMSTEAFF,TGTGCCATCAGGTGGGACATGTCCACTGAAGCTTTCTTT
-,TRBV20-1,-,TRBJ1-5,CSARGQDNQPQHF,TGCAGTGCTAGAGGACAGGACAATCAGCCCCAGCATTTT
-,TRBV5-1,-,TRBJ1-4,CASSLGGIQYEKLFF,TGCGCCAGCAGCTTGGGTGGTATCCAATATGAAAAACTGTTTTTT
-,TRBV6-2/TRBV6-3,many,TRBJ1-5,CASSYDLSGQPQHF,TGTGCCAGCAGTTACGATTTATCGGGGCAGCCCCAGCATTTT
-,TRBV10-2,few,TRBJ1-5,CASSGDILQPQHF,TGCGCCAGCAGTGGGGACATCCTTCAGCCCCAGCATTTT
-,TRBV7-2,-,TRBJ1-3,CASRGWGGEYF,TGTGCCAGCAGGGGTTGGGGAGGAGAGTATTTT
-,TRBV20-1,few,TRBJ2-3,CSASGTGTDTQYF,TGCAGTGCTAGTGGCACAGGGACAGATACGCAGTATTTT
-,TRBV12-3/TRBV12-4,few,TRBJ1-5,CASSLGGSVNQPQHF,TGTGCCAGCAGTTTAGGGGGTTCGGTCAATCAGCCCCAGCATTTT
-,TRBV7-8,-,TRBJ2-3,CASSLVGGSVADTQYF,TGTGCCAGCAGCTTAGTTGGGGGTAGCGTTGCAGATACGCAGTATTTT
-,TRBV18,many,TRBJ1-1,CASSPTATNTEAFF,TGTGCCAGCTCACCAACGGCGACGAACACTGAAGCTTTCTTT
-,TRBV7-2,medium-sized,TRBJ1-1,CASSLVVNTEAFF,TGTGCCAGCAGCCTAGTAGTGAACACTGAAGCTTTCTTT
TRBD1,TRBV30,few,TRBJ1-1,CAWSVDRGTEAFF,TGTGCCTGGAGTGTAGACAGGGGAACTGAAGCTTTCTTT
-,TRBV20-1,few,TRBJ1-2,CSAPLLGIYGYTF,TGCAGTGCCCCGCTTCTGGGGATCTATGGCTACACCTTC